Listed here is a single TCR beta chain. The protocol was immunoSEQ multiplex PCR, while the TCRdb copy is restricted to in-frame clones and leaves out a portion. The sample consists of about 220,000 clones, 80% to 90% of them appearing once. This sample stems from a study of blood T cell repertoires in COVID-19. Germline V CDR1 and CDR2: SGHAT, FQNNGV. The germline V and J ends were trimmed by 4 bases and 4 bases, with 8 bases remaining between them. The CDR3 has 13 residues. J is TRBJ1-3 and V is TRBV11-2, with D unclear. This TCR was recovered from a woman aged 60-75 years who had recovered from COVID-19. Input material: peripheral blood. The CDR3 spells CASSSGQGNTIYF. The DNA of the CDR3 is TGTGCCAGCAGCTCAGGTCAGGGAAACACCATATATTTT.